Presented here are 8 T cell receptor beta chains from one specimen sequenced in a study of cytomegalovirus exposure and HLA in healthy donors. It was with 60 Vbeta and 13 Jbeta primers that the PCR ran. Libraries were prepared by immunoSEQ multiplex PCR; TCRdb keeps only in-frame clonotypes and omits some of them. This sample carries 200,000 to 250,000 clones, about 80% of them seen once, and the ten largest clones take under 0.8%. Sequenced input: PBMCs. The receptors shown here come from a man aged 18 to 30 in good health and CMV-seronegative.

This clone came up once. Its ends do not fully match the called genes, so a read error is possible. The chain carries TRBV10-2 and TRBJ2-5, with 12 bases matching TRBD1. This CDR3 contains 14 residues. CDR1 and CDR2 (germline): WSHSY, SAAADI. This CDR3 is CASSRGTGGARPNF. In DNA form, the CDR3 reads TGCGCCAGCAGTAGGGGGACAGGGGGCGCCCGGCCCAACTTC.

The chain carries TRBV29-1 and TRBJ2-1, with TRBD2 identical over 10 bases. CDR1 is SQVTM, CDR2 ANQGSEA, per germline. CDR3 size: 14 residues. J gave up 7 bases and V 6 bases, and 9 bases lay outside the gene matches. The chain's CDR3 is CSVDSGRNRNEQFF. CDR3 DNA sequence: TGCAGCGTCGATAGCGGGAGGAATCGGAATGAGCAGTTCTTC.

This chain uses TRBV2 with TRBJ2-7; D is perhaps TRBD2 (6 bases). With 3 bases removed from V and 6 bases from J, the gap between germline ends came to 9 bases. The CDR3 has 12 amino acids. CDR1 SNHLY and CDR2 FYNNEI come from the germline V gene. CDR3 bases: TGTGCCAGCAGTGATTTTAGCGGCGAGCAGTACTTC. It encodes CASSDFSGEQYF.

The V gene is TRBV30, the J gene TRBJ2-3; 7 bases agree with TRBD2. CDR3 length: 16 amino acids. Germline V gene lookup returns CDR1 GTSNPN and CDR2 SVGIG (reference sequence). The V segment lost 0 bases and the J segment 2 bases; nucleotides outside the gene matches: 8. The CDR3 spells CAWSVGASGSTDTQYF. CDR3 DNA: TGTGCCTGGAGTGTAGGTGCTAGCGGTTCCACAGATACGCAGTATTTT.

The chain couples TRBV6-1 to TRBJ1-2, with D hard to call. Trimming cost V 6 bases and J 3 bases, with 14 bases left between them. CDR1 and CDR2 from the germline V gene are MNHNS and SASEGT. There are 14 residues in the CDR3. The CDR3 DNA reads as TGTGCCAGCAGCCGAAGAGGCATCGACTATGGCTACACCTTC. Amino acid sequence: CASSRRGIDYGYTF.

The CDR3 sequence is CASSLRGSRFRREQFF. The CDR3 DNA reads as TGTGCCAGCAGCTTGAGGGGTTCCAGGTTCCGAAGGGAGCAGTTCTTC. The chain links TRBV5-4 to TRBJ2-1, with D possibly being TRBD1 (5 bases). This CDR3 is 16 amino acids long. V was shortened by 1 base and J by 10 bases, with 21 bases between the two germline ends. Germline lookup yields CDR1 SGHNT and CDR2 YYREEE (reference sequence).

The rearrangement joins TRBV7-2 to TRBJ2-1; 9 positions agree with TRBD2. Losses at the gene ends were 4 bases for V and 7 bases for J; bases not matched to a gene: 14. Germline values: CDR1 SGHTA, CDR2 FQGNSA. The CDR3 length is 17 residues. The CDR3 bases are TGTGCCAGCAGCTCCCCCATGGGAACTAGCGGGTTTAATGAGCAGTTCTTC. Its protein product is CASSSPMGTSGFNEQFF. The full variable domain, rest sourced from reference TRBV7-2 and TRBJ2-1, is GAGVSQSPSNKVTEKGKDVELRCDPISGHTALYWYRQSLGQGLEFLIYFQGNSAPDKSGLPSDRFSAERTGGSVSTLTIQRTQQEDSAVYLCASSSPMGTSGFNEQFFGPGTRLTVL.

V usage is TRBV30 and J usage is TRBJ1-5; D uncertain. From germline, CDR1 is GTSNPN and CDR2 SVGIG (reference sequence). This CDR3 has 12 residues. V lost 8 bases and J lost 2, with 10 bases in between. This chain's CDR3 is CAGRVGNQPQHF. CDR3 nucleotides: TGTGCCGGGCGGGTTGGCAATCAGCCCCAGCATTTT.